The clone carrying this T cell receptor (beta chain) was seen at least ten times. Indicated time point: newly diagnosed GD, antithyroid drugs for less than 3 months. TCR sequences were obtained from RNA taken from PBMCs. iRepertoire HTBI primers and Arm-PCR of CDR3 regions built TCR beta libraries. TCRdb re-derived calls from the multiplex PCR reads in MiXCR, one entry per CDR3 protein. The table includes 550,000 or so distinct CDR3 sequences, 12% detected once. The sample belongs to a study of regulatory T cells in long-lasting Graves disease. J lost 7 bases, V lost 3 bases, and 6 bases had no gene match. The CDR3 is 14 amino acids. These sequences were also reported in another study, on T cells in Graves' hyperthyroidism and ophthalmopathy.

Material: peripheral blood mononuclear cells (PBMCs), obtained at new diagnosis, from a patient treated with antithyroid drugs. The TCR was taken from a woman in her thirties with Graves disease. This chain joins TRBV12-3 or TRBV12-4 and TRBJ2-7; 10 nucleotides align to TRBD1. The chain's CDR3 is CASSLGDRGMEQYF. In nucleotides, the CDR3 is TGTGCCAGCAGTTTGGGGGACAGGGGAATGGAGCAGTACTTC.